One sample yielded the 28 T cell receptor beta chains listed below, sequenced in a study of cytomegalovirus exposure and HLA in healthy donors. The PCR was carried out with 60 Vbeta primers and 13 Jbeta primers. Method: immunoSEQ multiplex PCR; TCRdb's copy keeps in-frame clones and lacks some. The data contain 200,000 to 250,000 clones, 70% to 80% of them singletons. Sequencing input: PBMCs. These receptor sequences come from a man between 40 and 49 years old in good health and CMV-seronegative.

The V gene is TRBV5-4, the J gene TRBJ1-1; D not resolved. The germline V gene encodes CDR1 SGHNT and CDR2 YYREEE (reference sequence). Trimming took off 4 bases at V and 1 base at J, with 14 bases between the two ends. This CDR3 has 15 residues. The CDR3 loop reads CASSPPGVANTEAFF. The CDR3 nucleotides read TGTGCCAGCAGCCCACCCGGGGTAGCGAACACTGAAGCTTTCTTT.

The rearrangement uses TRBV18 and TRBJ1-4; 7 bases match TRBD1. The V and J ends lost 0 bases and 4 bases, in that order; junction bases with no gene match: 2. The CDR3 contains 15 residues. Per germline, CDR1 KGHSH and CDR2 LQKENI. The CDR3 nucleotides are TGTGCCAGCTCACCACCCCAGGGGGGTAATGAAAAACTGTTTTTT. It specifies CASSPPQGGNEKLFF.

The CDR3 DNA reads as TGCGCCAGCAGCCAGACCGGGACAGGGCTATTCTTT. Its translation is CASSQTGTGLFF. V usage is TRBV4-3 and J usage is TRBJ1-1; TRBD1 agrees at 9 bases. The CDR3 is 12 residues long. CDR1 is LGHNA and CDR2 is YSLEER in the germline V gene. Unmatched junction bases numbered 7, after V lost 3 bases and J lost 14 bases.

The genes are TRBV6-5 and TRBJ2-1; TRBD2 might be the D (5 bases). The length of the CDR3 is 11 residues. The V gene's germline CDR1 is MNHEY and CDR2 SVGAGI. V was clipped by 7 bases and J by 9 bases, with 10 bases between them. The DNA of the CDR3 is TGTGCCAGCACCGTACGGGGTGAGCAGTTCTTC. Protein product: CASTVRGEQFF.

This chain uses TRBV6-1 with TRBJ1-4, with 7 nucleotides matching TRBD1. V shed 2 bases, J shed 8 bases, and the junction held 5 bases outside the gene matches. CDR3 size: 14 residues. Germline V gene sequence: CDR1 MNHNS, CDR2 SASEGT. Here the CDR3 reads CASSESQGGEKLFF. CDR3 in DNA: TGTGCCAGCAGTGAAAGTCAGGGGGGCGAAAAACTGTTTTTT.

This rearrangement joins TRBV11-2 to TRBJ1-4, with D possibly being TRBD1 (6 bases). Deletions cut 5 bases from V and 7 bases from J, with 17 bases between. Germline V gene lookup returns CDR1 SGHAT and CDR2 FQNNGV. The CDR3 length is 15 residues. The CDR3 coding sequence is TGTGCCAGCAGCCCAGCCGGGACACTACTTGAAAAACTGTTTTTT. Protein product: CASSPAGTLLEKLFF.

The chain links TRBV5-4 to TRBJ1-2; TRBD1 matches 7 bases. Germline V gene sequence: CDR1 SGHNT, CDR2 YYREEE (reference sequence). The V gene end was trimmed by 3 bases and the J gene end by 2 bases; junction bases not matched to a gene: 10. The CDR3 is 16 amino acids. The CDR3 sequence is CASSSRDSPKNYGYTF. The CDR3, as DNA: TGTGCCAGCAGCTCCCGGGACAGTCCGAAAAACTATGGCTACACCTTC.

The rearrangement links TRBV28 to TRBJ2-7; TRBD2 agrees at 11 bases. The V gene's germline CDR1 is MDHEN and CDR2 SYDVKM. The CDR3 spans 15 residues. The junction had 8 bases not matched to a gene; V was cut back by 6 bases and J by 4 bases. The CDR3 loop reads CASSPRLAGRYEQYF. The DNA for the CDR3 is TGTGCCAGCAGCCCACGACTAGCGGGAAGGTACGAGCAGTACTTC.

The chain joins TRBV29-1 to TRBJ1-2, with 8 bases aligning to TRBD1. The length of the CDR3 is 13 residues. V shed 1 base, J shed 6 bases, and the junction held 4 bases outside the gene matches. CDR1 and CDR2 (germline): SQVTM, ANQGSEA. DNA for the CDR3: TGCAGCGTTGAAGGTCAGGGGGCGCATGGCTACACCTTC. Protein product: CSVEGQGAHGYTF.

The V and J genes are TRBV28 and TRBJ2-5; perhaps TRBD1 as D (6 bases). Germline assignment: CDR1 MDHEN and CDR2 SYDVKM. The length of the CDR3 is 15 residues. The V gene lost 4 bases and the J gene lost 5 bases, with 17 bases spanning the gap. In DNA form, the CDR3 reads TGTGCCAGCAGTTCATATACAGGGTTTGGGGAGACCCAGTACTTC. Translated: CASSSYTGFGETQYF.

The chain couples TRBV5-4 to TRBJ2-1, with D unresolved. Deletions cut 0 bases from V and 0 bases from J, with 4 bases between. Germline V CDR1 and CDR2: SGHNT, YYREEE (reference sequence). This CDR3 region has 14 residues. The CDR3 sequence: CASSLESSYNEQFF. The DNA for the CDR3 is TGTGCCAGCAGCTTGGAGAGCTCCTACAATGAGCAGTTCTTC. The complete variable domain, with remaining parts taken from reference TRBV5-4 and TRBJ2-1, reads ETGVTQSPTHLIKTRGQQVTLRCSSQSGHNTVSWYQQALGQGPQFIFQYYREEENGRGNFPPRFSGLQFPNYSSELNVNALELDDSALYLCASSLESSYNEQFFGPGTRLTVL.

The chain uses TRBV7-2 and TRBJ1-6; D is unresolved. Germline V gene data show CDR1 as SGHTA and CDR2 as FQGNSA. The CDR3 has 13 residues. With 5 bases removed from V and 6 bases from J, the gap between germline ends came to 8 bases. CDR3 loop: CASSPSPNSPLHF. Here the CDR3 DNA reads TGTGCCAGCAGCCCTAGCCCTAATTCACCCCTCCACTTT.

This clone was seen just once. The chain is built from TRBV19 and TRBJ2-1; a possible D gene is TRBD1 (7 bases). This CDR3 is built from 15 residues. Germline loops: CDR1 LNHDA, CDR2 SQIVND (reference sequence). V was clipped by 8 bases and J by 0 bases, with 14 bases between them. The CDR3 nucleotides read TGTGCCAGTGCGCAGGGGGGCGGCTCCTACAATGAGCAGTTCTTC. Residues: CASAQGGGSYNEQFF.

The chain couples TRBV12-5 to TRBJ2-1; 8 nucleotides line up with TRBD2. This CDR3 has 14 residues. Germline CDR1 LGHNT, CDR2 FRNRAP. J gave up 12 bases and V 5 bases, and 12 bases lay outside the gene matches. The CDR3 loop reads CASGPPGSGTMQFF. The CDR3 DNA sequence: TGTGCTAGTGGTCCCCCAGGTAGCGGGACGATGCAGTTCTTC.

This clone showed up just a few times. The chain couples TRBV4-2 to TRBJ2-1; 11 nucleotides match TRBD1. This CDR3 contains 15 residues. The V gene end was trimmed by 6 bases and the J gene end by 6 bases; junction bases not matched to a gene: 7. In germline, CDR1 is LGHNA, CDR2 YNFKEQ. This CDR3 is CASSRGQGASNEQFF. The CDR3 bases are TGTGCCAGCAGTCGCGGACAGGGGGCCAGCAATGAGCAGTTCTTC.

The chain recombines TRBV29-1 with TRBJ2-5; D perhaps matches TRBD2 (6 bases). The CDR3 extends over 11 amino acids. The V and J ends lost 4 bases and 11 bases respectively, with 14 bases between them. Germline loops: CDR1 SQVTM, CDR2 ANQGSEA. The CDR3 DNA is TGCAGCGTTGTACGGGGGACGGAGCAGTACTTC. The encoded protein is CSVVRGTEQYF.

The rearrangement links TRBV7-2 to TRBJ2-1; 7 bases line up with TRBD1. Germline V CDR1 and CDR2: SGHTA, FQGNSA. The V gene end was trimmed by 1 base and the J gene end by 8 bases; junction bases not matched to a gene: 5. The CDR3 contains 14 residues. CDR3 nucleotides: TGTGCCAGCAGCTTAGGGGTAGGGGGCGATGAGCAGTTCTTC. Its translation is CASSLGVGGDEQFF.

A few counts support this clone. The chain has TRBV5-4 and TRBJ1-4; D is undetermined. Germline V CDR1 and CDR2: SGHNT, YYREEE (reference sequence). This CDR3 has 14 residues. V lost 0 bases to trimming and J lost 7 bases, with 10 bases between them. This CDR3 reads CASSLATELEKLFF. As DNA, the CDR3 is TGTGCCAGCAGCTTGGCTACAGAACTTGAAAAACTGTTTTTT.

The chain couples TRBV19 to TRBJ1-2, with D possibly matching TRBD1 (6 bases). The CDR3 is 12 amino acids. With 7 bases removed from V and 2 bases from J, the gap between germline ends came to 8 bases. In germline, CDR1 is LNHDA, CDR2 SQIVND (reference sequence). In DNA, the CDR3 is TGTGCCAGTAAGGACAGAAACTATGGCTACACCTTC. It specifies CASKDRNYGYTF.

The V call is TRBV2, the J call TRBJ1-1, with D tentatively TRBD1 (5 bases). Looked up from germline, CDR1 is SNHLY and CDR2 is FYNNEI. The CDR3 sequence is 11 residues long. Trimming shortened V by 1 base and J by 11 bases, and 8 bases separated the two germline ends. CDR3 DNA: TGTGCCAGCAGTGAAGGCAGGGTGGCTTTCTTT. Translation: CASSEGRVAFF.

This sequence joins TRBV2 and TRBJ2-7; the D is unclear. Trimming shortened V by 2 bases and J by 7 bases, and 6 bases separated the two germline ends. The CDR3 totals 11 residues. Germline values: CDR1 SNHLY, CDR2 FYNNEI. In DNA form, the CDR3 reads TGTGCCAGCAGTGAAAGGAGAGAGCAGTACTTC. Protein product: CASSERREQYF.

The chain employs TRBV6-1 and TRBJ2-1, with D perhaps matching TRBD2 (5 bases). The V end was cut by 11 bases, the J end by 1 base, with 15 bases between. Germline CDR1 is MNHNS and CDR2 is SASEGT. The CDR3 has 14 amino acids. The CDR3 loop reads CAGGPRSSYNEQFF. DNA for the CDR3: TGTGCCGGCGGGCCTCGGTCGTCCTACAATGAGCAGTTCTTC.

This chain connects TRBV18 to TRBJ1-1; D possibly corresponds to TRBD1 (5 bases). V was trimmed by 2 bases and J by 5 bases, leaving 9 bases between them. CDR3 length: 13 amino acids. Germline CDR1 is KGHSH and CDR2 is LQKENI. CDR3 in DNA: TGTGCCAGCTCACCATCCAGGGCGACTGAAGCTTTCTTT. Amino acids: CASSPSRATEAFF. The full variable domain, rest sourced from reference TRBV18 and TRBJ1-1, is NAGVMQNPRHLVRRRGQEARLRCSPMKGHSHVYWYRQLPEEGLKFMVYLQKENIIDESGMPKERFSAEFPKEGPSILRIQQVVRGDSAAYFCASSPSRATEAFFGQGTRLTVV.

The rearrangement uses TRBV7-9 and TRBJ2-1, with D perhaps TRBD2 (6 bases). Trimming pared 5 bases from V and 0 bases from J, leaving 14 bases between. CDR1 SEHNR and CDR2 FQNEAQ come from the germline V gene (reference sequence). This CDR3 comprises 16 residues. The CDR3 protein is CASSPRDSRSYNEQFF. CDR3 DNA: TGTGCCAGCAGCCCCCGGGACTCCCGCTCCTACAATGAGCAGTTCTTC.

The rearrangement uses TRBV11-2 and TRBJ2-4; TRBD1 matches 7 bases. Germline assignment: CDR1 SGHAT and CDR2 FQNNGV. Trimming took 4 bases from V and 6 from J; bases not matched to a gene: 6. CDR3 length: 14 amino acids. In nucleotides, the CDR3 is TGTGCCAGCAGCTCCCCCCGACAGGGAAACATTCAGTACTTC. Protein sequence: CASSSPRQGNIQYF.

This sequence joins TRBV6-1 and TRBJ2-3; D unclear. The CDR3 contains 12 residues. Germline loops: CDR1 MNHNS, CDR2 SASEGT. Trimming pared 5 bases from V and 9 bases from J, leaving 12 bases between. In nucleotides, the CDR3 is TGTGCCAGCAGTCTGACCCAGGAAACGCAGTATTTT. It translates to CASSLTQETQYF.

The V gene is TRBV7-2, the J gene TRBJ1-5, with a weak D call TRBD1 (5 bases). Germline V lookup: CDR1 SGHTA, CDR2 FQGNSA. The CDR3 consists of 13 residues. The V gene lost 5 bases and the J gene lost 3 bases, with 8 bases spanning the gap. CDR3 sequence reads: CASSRGDNQPQHF. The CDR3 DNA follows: TGTGCCAGCAGCCGGGGGGACAATCAGCCCCAGCATTTT.

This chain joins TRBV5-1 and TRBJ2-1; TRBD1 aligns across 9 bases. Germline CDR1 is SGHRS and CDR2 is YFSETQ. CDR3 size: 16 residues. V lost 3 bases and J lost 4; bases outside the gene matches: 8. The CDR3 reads CASSSQGQGLYNEQFF. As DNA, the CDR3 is TGCGCCAGCAGCTCCCAGGGACAGGGCCTTTACAATGAGCAGTTCTTC.